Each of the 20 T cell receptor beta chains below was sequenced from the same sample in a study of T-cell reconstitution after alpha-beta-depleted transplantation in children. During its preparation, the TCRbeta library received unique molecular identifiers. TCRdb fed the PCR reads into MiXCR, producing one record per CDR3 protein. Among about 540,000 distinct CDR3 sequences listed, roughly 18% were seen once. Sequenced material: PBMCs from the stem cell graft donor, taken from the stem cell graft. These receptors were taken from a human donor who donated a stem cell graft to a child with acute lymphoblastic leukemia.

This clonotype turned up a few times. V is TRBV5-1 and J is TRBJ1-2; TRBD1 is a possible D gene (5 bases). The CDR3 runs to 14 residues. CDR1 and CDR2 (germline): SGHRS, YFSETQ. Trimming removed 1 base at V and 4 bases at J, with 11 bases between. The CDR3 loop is CASSLQGEVYGYTF. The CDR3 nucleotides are TGCGCCAGCAGCTTGCAAGGGGAGGTCTATGGCTACACCTTC.

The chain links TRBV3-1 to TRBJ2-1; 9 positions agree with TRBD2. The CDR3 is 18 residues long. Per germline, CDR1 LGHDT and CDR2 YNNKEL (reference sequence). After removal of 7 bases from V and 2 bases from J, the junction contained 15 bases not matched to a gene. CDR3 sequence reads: CASTAIASGTVAYNEQFF. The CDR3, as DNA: TGTGCCAGCACGGCCATCGCTAGCGGGACGGTCGCCTACAATGAGCAGTTCTTC.

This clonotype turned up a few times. In DNA, the CDR3 is TGCGCCAGCGGACCTCTGAGCAGGGGGAGTTCTGGGGCCAACGTCCTGACTTTC. As protein: CASGPLSRGSSGANVLTF. V usage is TRBV5-1 and J usage is TRBJ2-6, with 7 bases identical to TRBD1. V shed 7 bases and J 1 base; nucleotides not matched to a gene: 14. This CDR3 has 18 amino acids. The V gene's germline CDR1 is SGHRS and CDR2 YFSETQ.

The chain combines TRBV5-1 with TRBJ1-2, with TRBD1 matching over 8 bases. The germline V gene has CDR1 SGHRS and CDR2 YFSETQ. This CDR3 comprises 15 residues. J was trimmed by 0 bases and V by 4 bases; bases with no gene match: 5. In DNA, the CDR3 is TGCGCCAGCAGCACGACAGGGGCGGCTAACTATGGCTACACCTTC. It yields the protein CASSTTGAANYGYTF.

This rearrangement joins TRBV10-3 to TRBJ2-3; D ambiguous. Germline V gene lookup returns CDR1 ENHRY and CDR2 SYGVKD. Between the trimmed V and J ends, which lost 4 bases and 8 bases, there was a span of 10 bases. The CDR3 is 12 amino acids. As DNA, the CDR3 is TGTGCCATCAGTGGAGGCGGAGCTACGCAGTATTTT. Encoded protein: CAISGGGATQYF.

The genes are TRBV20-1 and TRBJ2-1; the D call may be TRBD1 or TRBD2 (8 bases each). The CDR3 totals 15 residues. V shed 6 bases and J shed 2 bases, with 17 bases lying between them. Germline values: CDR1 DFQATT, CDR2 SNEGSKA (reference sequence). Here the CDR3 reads CSASDRGLAYNEQFF. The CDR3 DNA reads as TGCAGTGCCAGCGACAGGGGACTAGCCTACAATGAGCAGTTCTTC.

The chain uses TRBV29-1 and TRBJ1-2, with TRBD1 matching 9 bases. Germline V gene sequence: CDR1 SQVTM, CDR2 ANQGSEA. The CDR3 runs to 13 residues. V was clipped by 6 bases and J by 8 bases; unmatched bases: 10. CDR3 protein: CSVRDREIEGYTF. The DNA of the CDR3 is TGCAGCGTCCGGGACAGGGAGATCGAAGGCTACACCTTC.

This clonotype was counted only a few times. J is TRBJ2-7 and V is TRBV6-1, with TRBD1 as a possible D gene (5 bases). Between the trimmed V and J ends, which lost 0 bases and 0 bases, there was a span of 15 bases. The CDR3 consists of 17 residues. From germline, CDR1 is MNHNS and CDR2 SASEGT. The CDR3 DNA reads TGTGCCAGCAGTGAAGCAGGGGTAATTGCCTTCTCCTACGAGCAGTACTTC. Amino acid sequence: CASSEAGVIAFSYEQYF.

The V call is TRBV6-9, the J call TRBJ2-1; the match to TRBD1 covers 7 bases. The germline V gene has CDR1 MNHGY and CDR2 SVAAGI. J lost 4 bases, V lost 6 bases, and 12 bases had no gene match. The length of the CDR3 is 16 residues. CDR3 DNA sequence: TGTGCCAGCAGACCTTCGACAGGGAATCCATACAATGAGCAGTTCTTC. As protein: CASRPSTGNPYNEQFF.

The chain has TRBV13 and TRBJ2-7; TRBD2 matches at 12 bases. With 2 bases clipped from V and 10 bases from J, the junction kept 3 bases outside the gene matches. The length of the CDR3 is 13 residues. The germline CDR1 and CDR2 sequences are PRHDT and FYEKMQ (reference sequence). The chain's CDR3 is CASSLRLAGDQYF. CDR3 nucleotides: TGTGCCAGCAGCTTACGACTAGCGGGAGATCAGTACTTC.

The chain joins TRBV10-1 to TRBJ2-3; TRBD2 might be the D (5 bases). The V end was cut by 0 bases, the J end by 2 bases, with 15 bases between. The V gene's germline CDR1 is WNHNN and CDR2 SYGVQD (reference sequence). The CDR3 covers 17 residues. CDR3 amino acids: CASSESTRLAFTDTQYF. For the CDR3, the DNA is TGCGCCAGCAGTGAGTCGACTCGGCTAGCCTTCACAGATACGCAGTATTTT.

For the CDR3, the DNA is TGTGCCACCAGCACTGTCCAGGGATTCAACGGCTACACCTTC. Translated: CATSTVQGFNGYTF. The chain combines TRBV15 with TRBJ1-2, with D tentatively TRBD1 (5 bases). Trimming removed 4 bases at V and 8 bases at J, with 17 bases between. The germline gives CDR1 LNHNV, CDR2 YYDKDF (reference sequence). The CDR3 runs to 14 residues.

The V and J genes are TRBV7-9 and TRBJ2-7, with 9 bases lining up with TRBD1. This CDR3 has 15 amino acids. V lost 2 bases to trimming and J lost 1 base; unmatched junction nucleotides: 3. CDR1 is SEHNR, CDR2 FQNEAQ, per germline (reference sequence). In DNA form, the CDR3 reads TGTGCCAGCAGCTTACAGGGACAGGGTTCCTACGAGCAGTACTTC. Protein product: CASSLQGQGSYEQYF.

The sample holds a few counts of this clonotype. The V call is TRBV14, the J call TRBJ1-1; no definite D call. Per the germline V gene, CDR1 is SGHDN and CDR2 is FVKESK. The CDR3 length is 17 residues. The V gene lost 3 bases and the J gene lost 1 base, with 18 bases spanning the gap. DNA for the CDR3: TGTGCCAGCAGCCACATGGGCCTCGCACGGAGGAACACTGAAGCTTTCTTT. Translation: CASSHMGLARRNTEAFF.

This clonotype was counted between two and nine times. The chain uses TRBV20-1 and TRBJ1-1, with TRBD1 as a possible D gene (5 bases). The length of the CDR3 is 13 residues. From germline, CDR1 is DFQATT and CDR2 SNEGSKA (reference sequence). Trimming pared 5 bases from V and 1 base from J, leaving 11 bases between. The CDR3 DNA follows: TGCAGTGCTCCACAGGATTGGAACACTGAAGCTTTCTTT. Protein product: CSAPQDWNTEAFF.

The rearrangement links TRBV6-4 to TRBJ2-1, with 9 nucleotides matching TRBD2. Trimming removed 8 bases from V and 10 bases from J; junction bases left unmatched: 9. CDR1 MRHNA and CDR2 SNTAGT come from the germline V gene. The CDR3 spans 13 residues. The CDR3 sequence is CASAFAAGGEQFF. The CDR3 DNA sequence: TGTGCCAGCGCGTTTGCAGCGGGAGGAGAGCAGTTCTTC.

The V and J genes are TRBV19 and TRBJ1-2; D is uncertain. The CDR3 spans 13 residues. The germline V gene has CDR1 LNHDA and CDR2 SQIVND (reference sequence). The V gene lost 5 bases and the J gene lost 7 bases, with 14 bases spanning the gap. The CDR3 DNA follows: TGTGCCAGTAGTTTCGAACGACTGGGTGGCTACACCTTC. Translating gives CASSFERLGGYTF.

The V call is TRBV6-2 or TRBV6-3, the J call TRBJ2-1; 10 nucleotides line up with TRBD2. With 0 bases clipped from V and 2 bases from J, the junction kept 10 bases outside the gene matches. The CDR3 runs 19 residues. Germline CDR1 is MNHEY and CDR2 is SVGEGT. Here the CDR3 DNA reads TGTGCCAGCAGTTACTCGACAGCGGGAGGGCCTTTGGCCTACAATGAGCAGTTCTTC. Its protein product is CASSYSTAGGPLAYNEQFF.

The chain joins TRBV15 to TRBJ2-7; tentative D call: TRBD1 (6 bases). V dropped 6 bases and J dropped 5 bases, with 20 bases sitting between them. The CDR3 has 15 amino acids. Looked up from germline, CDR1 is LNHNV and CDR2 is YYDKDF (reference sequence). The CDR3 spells CATSRQVGKANEQYF. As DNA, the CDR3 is TGTGCCACCAGTAGACAGGTGGGAAAGGCGAACGAGCAGTACTTC.

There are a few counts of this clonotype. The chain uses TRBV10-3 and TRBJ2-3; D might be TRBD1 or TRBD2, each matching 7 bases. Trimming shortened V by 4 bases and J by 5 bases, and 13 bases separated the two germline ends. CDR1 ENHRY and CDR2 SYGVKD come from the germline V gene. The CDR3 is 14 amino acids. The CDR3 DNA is TGTGCCATCAGTGGACAGGGCGGGGGAGATACGCAGTATTTT. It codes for CAISGQGGGDTQYF.